The 19 T cell receptor beta chains below come from one sample, sequenced in a study of HIV-infected patients and healthy controls. One entry per CDR3 protein, called by TCRdb with MiXCR from the 5' RACE reads. The table records about 64,000 distinct CDR3 sequences, around 21% of them present only once. The specimen was CD4+ T cells from blood. These receptors all come from a human donor in good health.

V is TRBV11-2 and J is TRBJ2-1, with D possibly being TRBD1 (6 bases). Germline loops: CDR1 SGHAT, CDR2 FQNNGV. The CDR3 extends over 15 amino acids. V shed 5 bases and J shed 2 bases, with 13 bases lying between them. In DNA, the CDR3 is TGTGCCAGCAGCGCAGACAGGTCACCCTACAATGAGCAGTTCTTC. As protein: CASSADRSPYNEQFF.

This clonotype was seen a few times. The chain joins TRBV21-1 to TRBJ1-2; the table's D call, TRBD1, was not checked against the DNA. TRBV21-1 is reported as a pseudogene. This CDR3 is 17 amino acids long. As DNA, the CDR3 is TGTGCCAGCAGCAAAGTGGGGGGTGGGGTAAAACATTGTGGCTACACCTTC. Encoded protein: CASSKVGGGVKHCGYTF.

This clonotype was detected many times. The genes are TRBV20-1 and TRBJ2-2, with D perhaps TRBD1 or TRBD2 (6 bases each). The germline V gene encodes CDR1 DFQATT and CDR2 SNEGSKA (reference sequence). V lost 5 bases and J 1 base, leaving 11 bases between the germline ends. This CDR3 is 14 amino acids long. The CDR3 bases are TGCAGTGCTTACGGGGGACAGAACACCGGGGAGCTGTTTTTT. Its protein is CSAYGGQNTGELFF.

This clonotype has a count of ten or more. This rearrangement joins TRBV11-2 to TRBJ1-4, with D unclear. In germline, CDR1 is SGHAT, CDR2 FQNNGV. CDR3 length: 19 residues. Trimming took off 2 bases at V and 0 bases at J, with 19 bases between the two ends. CDR3 in amino acids: CASSLNNARGSATNEKLFF. The CDR3 nucleotides read TGTGCCAGCAGCTTAAATAATGCTAGAGGAAGTGCAACTAATGAAAAACTGTTTTTT.

This clonotype was seen a few times. The V gene is TRBV5-1, the J gene TRBJ2-3; D perhaps matches TRBD2 (5 bases). From germline, CDR1 is SGHRS and CDR2 YFSETQ. With 0 bases removed from V and 0 bases from J, the gap between germline ends came to 11 bases. The CDR3 is made up of 16 amino acids. This CDR3 reads CASSLASSLSTDTQYF. CDR3 sequence (DNA): TGCGCCAGCAGCTTGGCTAGCAGCCTTAGCACAGATACGCAGTATTTT.

This clonotype was seen repeatedly, ten times or more. The rearrangement joins TRBV5-1 to TRBJ2-1; maybe TRBD1 (6 bases). Between the trimmed V and J ends, which lost 2 bases and 7 bases, there was a span of 22 bases. Germline V lookup: CDR1 SGHRS, CDR2 YFSETQ. The CDR3 length is 17 residues. CDR3 in DNA: TGCGCCAGCAGCTTCCCCGCGCTTAAACAGGGCTCGAATGAGCAGTTCTTC. This codes for CASSFPALKQGSNEQFF.

This clonotype was found a few times. DNA for the CDR3: TGTGCCAGCACCTTGGGAGCCGGAGGCGAGCAGTACTTC. Its protein product is CASTLGAGGEQYF. The chain joins TRBV6-2 or TRBV6-3 to TRBJ2-7; D is possibly TRBD2 (5 bases). V was cut by 7 bases and J by 6 bases, with 16 bases left in between. This CDR3 has 13 residues. Per the germline V gene, CDR1 is MNHEY and CDR2 is SVGEGT.

This clonotype is medium-sized within its sample. The J gene is TRBJ1-1, the V gene TRBV29-1, with D uncertain. CDR3 size: 10 residues. V shed 5 bases and J shed 0 bases, with 1 base lying between them. The V gene's germline CDR1 is SQVTM and CDR2 ANQGSEA. The CDR3 bases are TGCAGCGTTATGAACACTGAAGCTTTCTTT. Translating it yields CSVMNTEAFF. Filled out from reference TRBV29-1 and TRBJ1-1, the complete variable domain reads SAVISQKPSRDICQRGTSLTIQCQVDSQVTMMFWYRQQPGQSLTLIATANQGSEATYESGFVIDKFPISRPNLTFSTLTVSNMSPEDSSIYLCSVMNTEAFFGQGTRLTVV.

This clonotype came up many times. V gene TRBV14 combines with J gene TRBJ2-1, with 15 bases matching TRBD2. Germline-derived CDR1 and CDR2 are SGHDN and FVKESK. This CDR3 contains 17 residues. V trimming: 0 bases; J trimming: 8 bases; junction bases outside the gene matches: 5. The CDR3 nucleotides read TGTGCCAGCAGCCAAGATCGGACTAGCGGGAGGGCCGATGAGCAGTTCTTC. Amino acid sequence: CASSQDRTSGRADEQFF.

V usage is TRBV4-3 and J usage is TRBJ1-6; the D gene is possibly TRBD1 (5 bases). The CDR3 loop spans 15 amino acids. Per germline, CDR1 LGHNA and CDR2 YSLEER. The V end was cut by 0 bases, the J end by 10 bases, with 13 bases between. The CDR3 is CASSQDWQGASPLHF. CDR3 DNA: TGCGCCAGCAGCCAAGACTGGCAGGGCGCATCACCCCTCCACTTT.

The chain uses TRBV4-2 and TRBJ2-7; perhaps TRBD2 as D (5 bases). Germline CDR1 LGHNA, CDR2 YNFKEQ. With 1 base removed from V and 5 bases from J, the gap between germline ends came to 15 bases. CDR3 size: 15 residues. The CDR3 nucleotides are TGTGCCAGCAGCCAAGGGGGAGCGGCTGGCCACGAGCAGTACTTC. As protein: CASSQGGAAGHEQYF.

V gene TRBV14 combines with J gene TRBJ1-6; D is unclear. The CDR3 runs to 14 residues. CDR1 and CDR2 from the germline V gene are SGHDN and FVKESK. The V gene lost 5 bases and the J gene lost 7 bases, with 12 bases spanning the gap. The CDR3 sequence is CASSTWSSNSPLHF. The CDR3 DNA follows: TGTGCCAGCAGCACATGGAGTTCCAATTCACCCCTCCACTTT.

This clonotype was seen ten or more times. The chain uses TRBV6-6 and TRBJ2-3, with D possibly TRBD2 on 5 matching bases. Germline assignment: CDR1 MNHNY and CDR2 SVGAGI (reference sequence). The germline V and J ends were trimmed by 4 bases and 4 bases, with 12 bases remaining between them. The CDR3 runs to 14 residues. In nucleotides, the CDR3 is TGTGCCAGCAGTTCCCAGAGGGTTGCAGATACGCAGTATTTT. The encoded protein is CASSSQRVADTQYF.

This clonotype was recorded many times. The V gene is TRBV7-9, the J gene TRBJ2-3; a possible D gene is TRBD1 (6 bases). The CDR3 spans 14 residues. Germline V gives CDR1 SEHNR, CDR2 FQNEAQ (reference sequence). With 3 bases removed from V and 4 bases from J, the gap between germline ends came to 11 bases. The CDR3 sequence: CASSFYRDADTQYF. The DNA for the CDR3 is TGTGCCAGCAGCTTCTACAGGGACGCAGATACGCAGTATTTT.

This clonotype was counted between two and nine times. The gene calls are TRBV5-1 and TRBJ1-1, with D possibly TRBD1 on 6 matching bases. CDR3 length equals 13 residues. The V gene's germline CDR1 is SGHRS and CDR2 YFSETQ. V was pared by 5 bases and J by 2 bases, with 10 bases between. CDR3 residues: CASRNGGNTEAFF. The CDR3 DNA is TGCGCCAGCAGGAACGGGGGCAACACTGAAGCTTTCTTT.

The CDR3 spells CSVVLQVEAFF. For the CDR3, the DNA is TGCAGCGTTGTCCTGCAGGTTGAAGCTTTCTTT. The chain has TRBV29-1 and TRBJ1-1; D ambiguous. CDR1 and CDR2 (germline): SQVTM, ANQGSEA. This CDR3 has 11 amino acids. V lost 4 bases, J lost 7 bases, and 10 bases lay in between.

This clonotype was recorded at least ten times. V usage is TRBV5-1 and J usage is TRBJ2-5; either TRBD1 or TRBD2 may fit D (5 bases each). This CDR3 region has 15 residues. Germline V gene lookup returns CDR1 SGHRS and CDR2 YFSETQ. V was trimmed by 7 bases and J by 1 base, leaving 17 bases between them. The CDR3 region is CASSITPGPQETQYF. CDR3 coding DNA: TGCGCCAGCTCTATCACCCCGGGGCCCCAAGAGACCCAGTACTTC.

In this sample, this clonotype turned up a few times. The chain is built from TRBV27 and TRBJ1-2, with TRBD1 matching 10 bases. CDR1 is MNHEY and CDR2 is SMNVEV in the germline V gene (reference sequence). This CDR3 contains 14 residues. The junction had 6 bases not matched to a gene; V was cut back by 4 bases and J by 7 bases. The CDR3 spells CASSSSRDRGGYTF. DNA of the CDR3: TGTGCCAGCAGTTCGTCCCGGGACAGGGGTGGCTACACCTTC.

The chain employs TRBV12-3 or TRBV12-4 and TRBJ1-2, with D perhaps TRBD1 (5 bases). The length of the CDR3 is 15 residues. Between the trimmed V and J ends, which lost 5 bases and 4 bases, there was a span of 17 bases. Here the CDR3 DNA reads TGTGCCAGCAGTCCTCACGGGGCTAAGGTCTATGGCTACACCTTC. Translating it yields CASSPHGAKVYGYTF.